This TCR beta chain emerged from a study of T-cell reconstitution after alpha-beta-depleted transplantation in children. This clonotype was recorded at least ten times. J lost 1 base, V lost 3 bases, and 9 bases had no gene match. Germline loops: CDR1 LGHDT, CDR2 YNNKEL (reference sequence). The CDR3 extends over 17 amino acids. Researchers prepared the TCRbeta library using unique molecular identifiers, the study reports. Using its own MiXCR run on the PCR reads, TCRdb lists one record per CDR3 protein. This table has approximately 240,000 distinct CDR3 sequences, 8% to 9.5% appearing once. The sequence was collected from a human donor who donated a stem cell graft to a child with acute lymphoblastic leukemia. The sample consisted of PBMCs from the stem cell graft donor, taken from the stem cell graft. The V call is TRBV3-1, the J call TRBJ2-4, with 7 bases identical to TRBD1. The CDR3 DNA is TGTGCCAGCAGCCACCACAGGACAGGTTGGGCCAAAAACATTCAGTACTTC. This gives the protein CASSHHRTGWAKNIQYF.